Below, 22 T cell receptor beta chains from the same sample are listed, as sequenced in a study of shared clonotypes between healthy human individuals. TCRdb keeps only in-frame clones here, not all; method: immunoSEQ multiplex PCR. The sample holds about 710,000 clones, roughly 72% seen once. What was sequenced was memory CD4+ T cells sorted from blood. The subset was: CD45RA-negative fraction. These TCRs come from a woman in her thirties in good health.

The chain joins TRBV7-9 to TRBJ1-4; D gene uncertain. V was clipped by 6 bases and J by 1 base, with 6 bases between them. Germline assignment: CDR1 SEHNR and CDR2 FQNEAQ (reference sequence). This CDR3 spans 13 amino acids. The CDR3 DNA sequence: TGTGCCAGCAGACCCAAAACTAATGAAAAACTGTTTTTT. Its protein is CASRPKTNEKLFF.

This chain joins TRBV18 and TRBJ2-1; 7 bases line up with TRBD1. With 3 bases clipped from V and 2 bases from J, the junction kept 4 bases outside the gene matches. This CDR3 has 15 amino acids. Germline CDR1 is KGHSH and CDR2 is LQKENI. CDR3 coding DNA: TGTGCCAGCTCACCGAGGGGGCCGCCCTACAATGAGCAGTTCTTC. Its protein product is CASSPRGPPYNEQFF.

The V call is TRBV7-9, the J call TRBJ2-5; D remains ambiguous. Per germline, CDR1 SEHNR and CDR2 FQNEAQ (reference sequence). The ends were cut back, 2 bases at V and 5 bases at J, with 9 bases in the middle. CDR3 length equals 13 residues. CDR3 loop: CASSLPPSETQYF. Here the CDR3 DNA reads TGTGCCAGCAGCTTACCGCCGTCCGAGACCCAGTACTTC.

This clone was seen many times. The gene calls are TRBV11-2 and TRBJ2-3; D is possibly TRBD1 or TRBD2 (5 bases each). The CDR3 is made up of 14 amino acids. Trimming pared 3 bases from V and 0 bases from J, leaving 7 bases between. Germline loops: CDR1 SGHAT, CDR2 FQNNGV. CDR3 sequence reads: CASSFGDSTDTQYF. The CDR3 nucleotides are TGTGCCAGCAGCTTTGGGGACAGCACAGATACGCAGTATTTT.

This clone showed up many times. The same CDR3 also results from other DNA sequences found in this sample. This chain uses TRBV6-5 with TRBJ2-7; 8 nucleotides line up with TRBD2. This CDR3 is 16 amino acids long. The germline V gene encodes CDR1 MNHEY and CDR2 SVGAGI. The V gene end was trimmed by 0 bases and the J gene end by 1 base; junction bases not matched to a gene: 5. The CDR3 nucleotides read TGTGCCAGCAGTTACTCGTCGCTAGCGGGTTCCTACGAGCAGTACTTC. This sequence encodes CASSYSSLAGSYEQYF.

This chain uses TRBV6-1 with TRBJ2-3, with 7 positions matching TRBD1. CDR1 and CDR2 from the germline V gene are MNHNS and SASEGT. The V and J ends lost 5 bases and 0 bases, in that order; junction bases with no gene match: 5. The CDR3 loop spans 15 amino acids. The CDR3 nucleotides are TGTGCCAGCAGTCCACAGGGGCCGAGCACAGATACGCAGTATTTT. This sequence encodes CASSPQGPSTDTQYF.

This CDR3 reads CASSIQGVLSNQPQHF. DNA of the CDR3: TGTGCCAGTAGTATACAGGGGGTCCTTAGCAATCAGCCCCAGCATTTT. V and J are TRBV19 and TRBJ1-5, with 7 bases identical to TRBD1. The CDR3 contains 16 residues. Losses at the gene ends were 2 bases for V and 0 bases for J; bases not matched to a gene: 4. Germline CDR1 is LNHDA and CDR2 is SQIVND (reference sequence).

This chain links TRBV29-1 with TRBJ2-7; D call uncertain. The V end lost 2 bases, the J end lost 1 base, and 6 bases lay between the germline ends. Germline V lookup: CDR1 SQVTM, CDR2 ANQGSEA. The CDR3 is 12 amino acids. The CDR3 sequence is CSVESTSYEQYF. The CDR3, as DNA: TGCAGCGTTGAATCCACATCCTACGAGCAGTACTTC.

The chain combines TRBV5-1 with TRBJ1-1; TRBD1 is a possible D gene (6 bases). This CDR3 spans 11 amino acids. CDR1 is SGHRS and CDR2 is YFSETQ in the germline V gene. V gave up 6 bases and J gave up 10 bases, with 13 bases separating them. This CDR3 is CASTGGRGAFF. The CDR3 DNA sequence: TGCGCCAGCACCGGGGGGCGGGGAGCTTTCTTT.

The rearrangement links TRBV28 to TRBJ1-2, with D possibly TRBD1 on 6 matching bases. The germline gives CDR1 MDHEN, CDR2 SYDVKM. Trimming removed 5 bases at V and 1 base at J, with 11 bases between. There are 14 residues in the CDR3. Here the CDR3 DNA reads TGTGCCAGCAGTCCCGGGACATTTAACTATGGCTACACCTTC. Translating it yields CASSPGTFNYGYTF.

The chain has TRBV9 and TRBJ2-1, with D perhaps TRBD2 (5 bases). CDR3 length equals 17 residues. Trimming removed 0 bases at V and 4 bases at J, with 17 bases between. Germline V gives CDR1 SGDLS, CDR2 YYNGEE. The CDR3, as DNA: TGTGCCAGCAGCGTAGCCCCTAATGCGGGCGATTACAATGAGCAGTTCTTC. This translates into CASSVAPNAGDYNEQFF.

The chain uses TRBV14 and TRBJ2-3; 7 bases align to TRBD2. J gave up 0 bases and V 4 bases, and 7 bases lay outside the gene matches. Germline CDR1 is SGHDN and CDR2 is FVKESK. The CDR3 contains 16 residues. DNA of the CDR3: TGTGCCAGCAGCCCAAACCTGGGGGGGAGCACAGATACGCAGTATTTT. This sequence encodes CASSPNLGGSTDTQYF.

This clone was picked up a small number of times. The chain couples TRBV13 to TRBJ1-1, with a possible D match to TRBD1 (6 bases). The CDR3 has 13 amino acids. Trimming took 5 bases from V and 4 from J, leaving 11 bases between them. In germline, CDR1 is PRHDT, CDR2 FYEKMQ (reference sequence). CDR3 nucleotide sequence: TGTGCCAGCAGCCTCACAGGGTCCACTGAAGCTTTCTTT. Translation gives CASSLTGSTEAFF.

The chain has TRBV7-6 and TRBJ2-7, with 10 bases lining up with TRBD2. This CDR3 has 16 amino acids. Looked up from germline, CDR1 is SGHVS and CDR2 is FNYEAQ. V lost 0 bases, J lost 7 bases, and 9 bases stayed unmatched. CDR3 residues: CASSLAPSGGEREQYF. CDR3 bases: TGTGCCAGCAGCTTAGCGCCTAGCGGGGGAGAGCGAGAGCAGTACTTC.

CDR3 DNA sequence: TGTGCCAGCAGCTCGACGACTTACACAGATACGCAGTATTTT. Its translation: CASSSTTYTDTQYF. This chain joins TRBV7-3 and TRBJ2-3; D unclear. Between the trimmed V and J ends, which lost 4 bases and 2 bases, there was a span of 10 bases. The CDR3 spans 14 residues. Looked up from germline, CDR1 is SGHTA and CDR2 is FQGTGA. The full variable domain, completed using reference TRBV7-3 and TRBJ2-3, is GAGVSQTPSNKVTEKGKYVELRCDPISGHTALYWYRQSLGQGPEFLIYFQGTGAADDSGLPNDRFFAVRPEGSVSTLKIQRTERGDSAVYLCASSSTTYTDTQYFGPGTRLTVL.

This sequence joins TRBV14 and TRBJ1-3; 8 nucleotides agree with TRBD1. With V trimmed by 0 bases and J by 3 bases, 10 bases remained unmatched. Germline CDR1 is SGHDN and CDR2 is FVKESK. There are 18 residues in the CDR3. This CDR3 is CASSQEGTGGYYGNTIYF. CDR3 nucleotides: TGTGCCAGCAGCCAAGAAGGGACAGGCGGCTATTATGGAAACACCATATATTTT.

The sample holds a few counts of this clone. The sample carries other DNA sequences with the same CDR3. The gene calls are TRBV28 and TRBJ1-2, with D uncertain. CDR1 and CDR2 from the germline V gene are MDHEN and SYDVKM. V shed 6 bases and J shed 7 bases, with 6 bases lying between them. This CDR3 spans 10 amino acids. CDR3 sequence (DNA): TGTGCCAGCAGGGAAAGTGGCTACACCTTC. Its translation is CASRESGYTF.

V and J are TRBV28 and TRBJ2-7; 9 bases map to TRBD2. Germline-derived CDR1 and CDR2 are MDHEN and SYDVKM. The ends lost 3 bases at V and 6 bases at J; junction bases unmatched: 6. This CDR3 is built from 14 residues. The CDR3 protein is CASSFLAGGGEQYF. The DNA for the CDR3 is TGTGCCAGCAGTTTTCTCGCGGGAGGGGGCGAGCAGTACTTC.

V is TRBV5-6 and J is TRBJ2-1; 9 bases agree with TRBD2. The CDR3 spans 17 residues. After removal of 1 base from V and 8 bases from J, the junction contained 13 bases not matched to a gene. Looked up from germline, CDR1 is SGHDT and CDR2 is YYEEEE. The CDR3 bases are TGTGCCAGCAGCTTGTTTAGGGCGGGAGGGCTCCAGGATGAGCAGTTCTTC. Encoded protein: CASSLFRAGGLQDEQFF.

The chain combines TRBV11-2 with TRBJ1-2; D is undetermined. Between the trimmed V and J ends, which lost 4 bases and 3 bases, there was a span of 18 bases. The germline V gene has CDR1 SGHAT and CDR2 FQNNGV. The CDR3 covers 16 residues. CDR3 amino acids: CASSSQRLNSHYGYTF. The DNA for the CDR3 is TGTGCCAGCAGCTCGCAGAGACTGAACTCGCACTATGGCTACACCTTC.

There are a few counts of this clone. The V and J genes are TRBV4-1 and TRBJ1-5, with TRBD1 matching 7 bases. Germline-derived CDR1 and CDR2 are MGHRA and YSYEKL. The CDR3 runs to 14 residues. V lost 3 bases, J lost 11 bases, and 10 bases stayed unmatched. CDR3 DNA: TGCGCCAGCAGCCACTTCCCAACAGGGGAGGCCCAGCATTTT. Encoded protein: CASSHFPTGEAQHF.

The CDR3 region is CSVAGDVETQYF. CDR3 coding DNA: TGCAGCGTTGCAGGGGATGTAGAGACCCAGTACTTC. The V call is TRBV29-1, the J call TRBJ2-5; D perhaps matches TRBD1 (6 bases). Trimming took off 4 bases at V and 4 bases at J, with 10 bases between the two ends. The CDR3 extends over 12 amino acids. CDR1 is SQVTM and CDR2 is ANQGSEA in the germline V gene.